These T cell receptor beta chains were read from a single sample in a study of CD8+ T cells in alopecia areata. Here immunoSEQ multiplex PCR was the method, and the copy in TCRdb shows in-frame clones only, minus some. The data contain roughly 280,000 clones, 60% of them singletons. Source: CD4+ T cells sorted from blood, taken at week 52, from a patient treated with tofacitinib. The receptors here all came from a human donor with alopecia areata. Both conserved end residues are part of each CDR3. D genes are given only for firm matches. Only some rows state a clone size, as once, few, many or a class for expanded clones.

j_gene: TRBJ1-4; d_gene: -; v_gene: TRBV5-1; abundance: -; CDR3nt: TGCGCCAGCAGCTTTACCACAGGGTTAACTAATGAAAAACTGTTTTTT; CDR3aa: CASSFTTGLTNEKLFF
j_gene: TRBJ2-4; d_gene: -; v_gene: TRBV7-2; abundance: few; CDR3nt: TGTGCCAGCAGCTCCCTAGGGCGCCCACAGTACTTC; CDR3aa: CASSSLGRPQYF
j_gene: TRBJ2-7; d_gene: TRBD1; v_gene: TRBV30; abundance: -; CDR3nt: TGTGCCTGGGGACAGGGACCTGGCGAGCAGTACTTC; CDR3aa: CAWGQGPGEQYF
j_gene: TRBJ2-1; d_gene: -; v_gene: TRBV7-2; abundance: -; CDR3nt: TGTGCCAGCAGCTTCCGACGGGCTAGAGGCAATGAGCAGTTCTTC; CDR3aa: CASSFRRARGNEQFF
j_gene: TRBJ2-6; d_gene: TRBD1; v_gene: TRBV30; abundance: -; CDR3nt: TGTGCCTGGAGTGCGGACAGGGGGCGGAGTGGGGCCAACGTCCTGACTTTC; CDR3aa: CAWSADRGRSGANVLTF
j_gene: TRBJ1-1; d_gene: -; v_gene: TRBV5-6; abundance: -; CDR3nt: TGTGCCAGCAGCCTAGGACAGGAAGCTTTCTTT; CDR3aa: CASSLGQEAFF
j_gene: TRBJ2-7; d_gene: -; v_gene: TRBV29-1; abundance: few; CDR3nt: TGCAGCGTAATGGACGGAGGGTACGAGCAGTACTTC; CDR3aa: CSVMDGGYEQYF
j_gene: TRBJ1-2; d_gene: -; v_gene: TRBV15; abundance: -; CDR3nt: TGTGCCACCAGCAGAGCTAGCAGTAACTATGGCTACACCTTC; CDR3aa: CATSRASSNYGYTF
j_gene: TRBJ1-6; d_gene: -; v_gene: TRBV4-2; abundance: -; CDR3nt: TGTGCCAGCAGCCAAGAACCGGGACTGACTAATTCACCCCTCCACTTT; CDR3aa: CASSQEPGLTNSPLHF
j_gene: TRBJ1-2; d_gene: -; v_gene: TRBV19; abundance: few; CDR3nt: TGTGCCAGTAGCCAAAACCTAGCGTCGGCTTACACCTTC; CDR3aa: CASSQNLASAYTF
j_gene: TRBJ1-4; d_gene: -; v_gene: TRBV20-1; abundance: once; CDR3nt: TGCAGTGCTAGCAAATTACGGTCTCTGTTTTTT; CDR3aa: CSASKLRSLFF
j_gene: TRBJ2-7; d_gene: -; v_gene: TRBV4-2; abundance: -; CDR3nt: TGTGCCAGCAGCCAATCTGGGGACTTTGAGCAGTACTTC; CDR3aa: CASSQSGDFEQYF
j_gene: TRBJ1-1; d_gene: -; v_gene: TRBV12-5; abundance: -; CDR3nt: TGTGCTAGTGCTCGGACCTGGACTAACACTGAAGCTTTCTTT; CDR3aa: CASARTWTNTEAFF
j_gene: TRBJ2-5; d_gene: TRBD1; v_gene: TRBV27; abundance: few; CDR3nt: TGTGCCAGCAGTTACGCCGGGACAGGGTGGGCCCAGTACTTC; CDR3aa: CASSYAGTGWAQYF
j_gene: TRBJ2-7; d_gene: -; v_gene: TRBV11-2; abundance: few; CDR3nt: TGTGCCAGCAGCTTAGCGTCCAACTTGAAGCAGTACTTC; CDR3aa: CASSLASNLKQYF
j_gene: TRBJ1-2; d_gene: -; v_gene: TRBV4-3; abundance: few; CDR3nt: TGCGCCAGCAGCAGTCCAGGGGCCACTAACTATGGCTACACCTTC; CDR3aa: CASSSPGATNYGYTF
j_gene: TRBJ2-3; d_gene: -; v_gene: TRBV30; abundance: -; CDR3nt: TGTGCCTGGAGTGTCCCCAGGGACGTATCCCCAGATACGCAGTATTTT; CDR3aa: CAWSVPRDVSPDTQYF
j_gene: TRBJ2-1; d_gene: -; v_gene: TRBV29-1; abundance: few; CDR3nt: TGCAGCGTGACCTCCTTCGATGAGCAGTTCTTC; CDR3aa: CSVTSFDEQFF
j_gene: TRBJ2-3; d_gene: TRBD2; v_gene: TRBV5-1; abundance: -; CDR3nt: TGCGCCAGCAGCACCTGGACTAGCGGAGATACGCAGTATTTT; CDR3aa: CASSTWTSGDTQYF
j_gene: TRBJ1-1; d_gene: TRBD1; v_gene: TRBV30; abundance: -; CDR3nt: TGTGCCTGGCGTATAAGGGGGCAGGGAGCTTTCTTT; CDR3aa: CAWRIRGQGAFF
j_gene: TRBJ1-1; d_gene: -; v_gene: TRBV29-1; abundance: -; CDR3nt: TGCAGCGTTGAGGGTCTTTTGAACACTGAAGCTTTCTTT; CDR3aa: CSVEGLLNTEAFF
j_gene: TRBJ1-1; d_gene: -; v_gene: TRBV5-1; abundance: -; CDR3nt: TGCGCCAGCAGCTACGACAGACTGAACACTGAAGCTTTCTTT; CDR3aa: CASSYDRLNTEAFF
j_gene: TRBJ2-5; d_gene: -; v_gene: TRBV20-1; abundance: -; CDR3nt: TGCAGTGCTAGGGGCGAGACCCAGTACTTC; CDR3aa: CSARGETQYF
j_gene: TRBJ2-1; d_gene: TRBD2; v_gene: TRBV7-3; abundance: -; CDR3nt: TGTGCCAGCAGCTTACGGCTAGCGGCCTACAATGAGCAGTTCTTC; CDR3aa: CASSLRLAAYNEQFF
j_gene: TRBJ1-6; d_gene: -; v_gene: TRBV5-1; abundance: -; CDR3nt: TGCGCCAGCGGAGGGGACCCGAATTCACCCCTCCACTTT; CDR3aa: CASGGDPNSPLHF
j_gene: TRBJ2-5; d_gene: -; v_gene: TRBV11-2; abundance: few; CDR3nt: TGTGCCAGCAGCCCACTGGACAGCCAAGAGACCCAGTACTTC; CDR3aa: CASSPLDSQETQYF
j_gene: TRBJ2-2; d_gene: -; v_gene: TRBV19; abundance: few; CDR3nt: TGTGCCAGTAGTTCGGGGGCCGGGGAGCTGTTTTTT; CDR3aa: CASSSGAGELFF
j_gene: TRBJ2-4; d_gene: TRBD1; v_gene: TRBV9; abundance: -; CDR3nt: TGTGCCAGCAGCGTAGGTTTGCGTGGGACAGGCAATCGTCAAGGCCTTCAGTACTTC; CDR3aa: CASSVGLRGTGNRQGLQYF
j_gene: TRBJ1-1; d_gene: -; v_gene: TRBV10-3; abundance: few; CDR3nt: TGTGCCATCACCCCTCGGGACGGATCGAACACTGAAGCTTTCTTT; CDR3aa: CAITPRDGSNTEAFF
j_gene: TRBJ1-5; d_gene: TRBD1; v_gene: TRBV19; abundance: -; CDR3nt: TGTGCCAGTAGTATAGTCCGGGACAGAAATCAGCCCCAGCATTTT; CDR3aa: CASSIVRDRNQPQHF
j_gene: TRBJ2-6; d_gene: -; v_gene: TRBV7-9; abundance: -; CDR3nt: TGTGCCAGCAGCACCTGGAACAGCTCTGGGGCCAACGTCCTGACTTTC; CDR3aa: CASSTWNSSGANVLTF
j_gene: TRBJ2-7; d_gene: TRBD1; v_gene: TRBV19; abundance: few; CDR3nt: TGTGCCAGCGAACCAGGGGGAACTTACGAGCAGTACTTC; CDR3aa: CASEPGGTYEQYF
j_gene: TRBJ1-6; d_gene: TRBD1; v_gene: TRBV30; abundance: -; CDR3nt: TGTGCCTGGAGTGCTAGGGGGCTTGATTCACCCCTCCACTTT; CDR3aa: CAWSARGLDSPLHF
j_gene: TRBJ1-2; d_gene: TRBD1; v_gene: TRBV2; abundance: once; CDR3nt: TGTGCCAGCAGCGCTTGGACAGGGCATAGCTTC; CDR3aa: CASSAWTGHSF
j_gene: TRBJ1-2; d_gene: -; v_gene: TRBV29-1; abundance: -; CDR3nt: TGCAGCGTTGAACAGAACTATGGCTACACCTTC; CDR3aa: CSVEQNYGYTF
j_gene: TRBJ2-2; d_gene: -; v_gene: TRBV13; abundance: -; CDR3nt: TGTGCCAGCAGCTTAGGAAGTCACACCGGGGAGCTGTTTTTT; CDR3aa: CASSLGSHTGELFF
j_gene: TRBJ1-1; d_gene: -; v_gene: TRBV11-2; abundance: -; CDR3nt: TGTGCCAGCAGCTTAGGCCCCCCGCTTACAGTGAGAACCACTGAAGCTTTCTTT; CDR3aa: CASSLGPPLTVRTTEAFF
j_gene: TRBJ1-1; d_gene: -; v_gene: TRBV4-1; abundance: -; CDR3nt: TGCGCCAGCAGCCAAGGGACCTTTGGCACTGAAGCTTTCTTT; CDR3aa: CASSQGTFGTEAFF
j_gene: TRBJ1-6; d_gene: TRBD1; v_gene: TRBV7-9; abundance: -; CDR3nt: TGTGCCAGCAGCTCCAGGGGGCTTTCACCCCTCCACTTT; CDR3aa: CASSSRGLSPLHF
j_gene: TRBJ1-2; d_gene: TRBD1; v_gene: TRBV30; abundance: few; CDR3nt: TGTGCCTGGAAGGACAGGGTTCCCTCTAACTATGGCTACACCTTC; CDR3aa: CAWKDRVPSNYGYTF
j_gene: TRBJ1-5; d_gene: -; v_gene: TRBV7-9; abundance: -; CDR3nt: TGTGCCAGCAGCTTAGAGGGCTGGCAGCCCCAGCATTTT; CDR3aa: CASSLEGWQPQHF
j_gene: TRBJ2-3; d_gene: TRBD2; v_gene: TRBV5-1; abundance: few; CDR3nt: TGCGCCAGCAGCATCGGGACTAGCGGGGGAACCGATACGCAGTATTTT; CDR3aa: CASSIGTSGGTDTQYF
j_gene: TRBJ1-5; d_gene: TRBD1; v_gene: TRBV7-2; abundance: -; CDR3nt: TGTGCCAGCAGCTTATGGGACAGGGGGTTGAGAAATCAGCCCCAGCATTTT; CDR3aa: CASSLWDRGLRNQPQHF
j_gene: TRBJ1-2; d_gene: TRBD1; v_gene: TRBV30; abundance: few; CDR3nt: TGTGCCTGGGCGACAGGGGGATACTATGGCTACACCTTC; CDR3aa: CAWATGGYYGYTF
j_gene: TRBJ2-3; d_gene: -; v_gene: TRBV9; abundance: few; CDR3nt: TGTGCCAGCAGCCCTTCGACTAGGGGAGATACGCAGTATTTT; CDR3aa: CASSPSTRGDTQYF
j_gene: TRBJ2-7; d_gene: -; v_gene: TRBV29-1; abundance: few; CDR3nt: TGCAGCGTGGGACCCGCGGGCTACGAGCAGTACTTC; CDR3aa: CSVGPAGYEQYF
j_gene: TRBJ1-5; d_gene: -; v_gene: TRBV5-1; abundance: few; CDR3nt: TGCGCCAGCAGCTTGGATGGGGATCAGCCCCAGCATTTT; CDR3aa: CASSLDGDQPQHF
j_gene: TRBJ1-4; d_gene: -; v_gene: TRBV11-2; abundance: -; CDR3nt: TGTGCCAGCAGCTTAAGGGGACCAACTAATGAAAAACTGTTTTTT; CDR3aa: CASSLRGPTNEKLFF
j_gene: TRBJ1-6; d_gene: -; v_gene: TRBV4-3; abundance: few; CDR3nt: TGCGCCAGCAGCCAAGAAGGGGGGCGCGGTTCACCCCTCCACTTT; CDR3aa: CASSQEGGRGSPLHF
j_gene: TRBJ2-1; d_gene: -; v_gene: TRBV6-5; abundance: -; CDR3nt: TGTGCCAGCAGTTACTCCCCGGGGGACAATGAGCAGTTCTTC; CDR3aa: CASSYSPGDNEQFF
j_gene: TRBJ2-5; d_gene: -; v_gene: TRBV30; abundance: -; CDR3nt: TGTGCCTGGATCACGGTTCAGGAGACCCAGTACTTC; CDR3aa: CAWITVQETQYF
j_gene: TRBJ2-5; d_gene: TRBD2; v_gene: TRBV5-1; abundance: few; CDR3nt: TGCGCCAGCAGCCTGACTAGCGGCCAAGAGACCCAGTACTTC; CDR3aa: CASSLTSGQETQYF
j_gene: TRBJ2-3; d_gene: -; v_gene: TRBV2; abundance: -; CDR3nt: TGTGCCAGCAGGGAGAGGACAGATACGCAGTATTTT; CDR3aa: CASRERTDTQYF
j_gene: TRBJ2-1; d_gene: -; v_gene: TRBV9; abundance: few; CDR3nt: TGTGCCAGCAGCGTACAGGGGAACTCCTACAATGAGCAGTTCTTC; CDR3aa: CASSVQGNSYNEQFF